This TCR beta chain was documented in a study of OX40 agonist ivuxolimab in advanced cancers. For the study at large: Patients received ivuxolimab, an intravenous treatment, every 2 weeks at 0.01 to 10 mg/kg. Prior checkpoint blockade (anti-PD-1, anti-PD-L1 or anti-CTLA-4) was permitted; around 37% had it.

Measured with immunoSEQ multiplex PCR; TCRdb has only the in-frame clones, and not every one. The sample carries some 91,000 clones, about 89% recorded once. Broader study findings: With doses of 0.1-3.0 mg/kg, partial responders showed among the lowest clonal expansion. The specificity for antigen of the expanded peripheral T cells was not determined.

CDR3 length: 14 residues. Trimming shortened V by 0 bases and J by 4 bases, and 9 bases separated the two germline ends. Germline V CDR1 and CDR2: LNHDA, SQIVND (reference sequence). As regards this clone: Its antigen remains unidentified.

The chain combines TRBV19 with TRBJ1-2, with D perhaps TRBD1 (6 bases). Sequencing used CD4+ or CD8+ T cells sorted from blood, obtained in a trial of the OX40 agonist ivuxolimab. The TCR was taken from an adult with an advanced solid tumor such as melanoma, head and neck, liver or kidney cancer. The CDR3 region is CASSIDWDTYGYTF. The CDR3 coding sequence is TGTGCCAGTAGTATAGACTGGGACACCTATGGCTACACCTTC.